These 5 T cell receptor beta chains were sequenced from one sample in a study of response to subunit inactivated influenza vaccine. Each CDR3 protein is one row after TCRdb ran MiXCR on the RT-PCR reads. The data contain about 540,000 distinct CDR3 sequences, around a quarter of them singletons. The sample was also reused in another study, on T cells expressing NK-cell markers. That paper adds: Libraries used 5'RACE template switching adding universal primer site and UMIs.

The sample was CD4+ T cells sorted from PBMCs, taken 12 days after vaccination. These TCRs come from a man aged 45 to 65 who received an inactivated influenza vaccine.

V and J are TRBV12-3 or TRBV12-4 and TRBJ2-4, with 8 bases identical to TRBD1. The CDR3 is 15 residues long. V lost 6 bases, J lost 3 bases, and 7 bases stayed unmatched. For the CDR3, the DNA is TGTGCCAGCAGACCAGGGGGCCGGGGCAAAAACATTCAGTACTTC. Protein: CASRPGGRGKNIQYF.

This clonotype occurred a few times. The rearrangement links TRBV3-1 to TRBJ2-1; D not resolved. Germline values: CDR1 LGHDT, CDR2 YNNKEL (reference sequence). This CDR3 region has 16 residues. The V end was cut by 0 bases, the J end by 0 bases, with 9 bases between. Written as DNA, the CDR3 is TGTGCCAGCAGCCAAGAGGGCACCTACTCCTACAATGAGCAGTTCTTC. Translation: CASSQEGTYSYNEQFF.

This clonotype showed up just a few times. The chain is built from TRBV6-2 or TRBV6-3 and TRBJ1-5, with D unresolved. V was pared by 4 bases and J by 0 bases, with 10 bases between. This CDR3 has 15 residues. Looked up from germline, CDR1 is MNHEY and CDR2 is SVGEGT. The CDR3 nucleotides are TGTGCCAGCAGTTCCGCAATCAATAGCAATCAGCCCCAGCATTTT. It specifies CASSSAINSNQPQHF.

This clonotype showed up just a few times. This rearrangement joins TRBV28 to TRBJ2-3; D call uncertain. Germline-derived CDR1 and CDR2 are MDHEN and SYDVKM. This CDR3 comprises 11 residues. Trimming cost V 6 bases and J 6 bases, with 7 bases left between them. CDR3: CASRSPDTQYF. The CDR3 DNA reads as TGTGCCAGCAGGTCACCCGATACGCAGTATTTT. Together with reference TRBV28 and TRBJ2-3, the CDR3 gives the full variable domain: DVKVTQSSRYLVKRTGEKVFLECVQDMDHENMFWYRQDPGLGLRLIYFSYDVKMKEKGDIPEGYSVSREKKERFSLILESASTNQTSMYLCASRSPDTQYFGPGTRLTVL.

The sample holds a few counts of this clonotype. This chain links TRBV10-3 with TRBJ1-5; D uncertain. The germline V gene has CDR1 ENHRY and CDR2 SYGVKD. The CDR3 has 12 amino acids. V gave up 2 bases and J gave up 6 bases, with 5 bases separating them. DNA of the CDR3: TGTGCCATCAGTGAGGGTGCTCAGCCCCAGCATTTT. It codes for CAISEGAQPQHF.